This T cell receptor beta chain came from a study of shared clonotypes between healthy human individuals. Researchers drew on approximately 92 million PBMCs for genomic DNA from unsorted samples. Evenly divided among several immunoSEQ plates was the genomic DNA of each subset. The data were produced by immunoSEQ multiplex PCR, yet TCRdb's version contains in-frame clones alone and is incomplete. Seen here are about 520,000 clones, 65% to 85% observed once, and the top ten hold roughly an eighth. V was clipped by 6 bases and J by 2 bases, with 8 bases between them. The germline V gene encodes CDR1 MDHEN and CDR2 SYDVKM. The CDR3 is 12 amino acids.

The receptor was derived from a woman between 40 and 55 years old in good health. Some clones in this sample may be carry-over from other donors' samples. The chain links TRBV28 to TRBJ2-7, with D uncertain. The sequenced sample consisted of PBMCs. The CDR3 protein is CASRDPAYEQYF. The CDR3 nucleotides read TGTGCCAGCAGGGACCCAGCCTACGAGCAGTACTTC.